These 26 T cell receptor beta chains were all obtained from the same sample, sequenced in a study of blood T cell repertoires in COVID-19. Clones were read by immunoSEQ multiplex PCR, and TCRdb kept only the in-frame ones, dropping some. The sample contains some 200,000 clones, roughly 82% of which appear only once. The sequenced sample consisted of peripheral blood. The receptors derive from a human donor in a cohort sampled during active COVID-19.

This chain joins TRBV15 and TRBJ2-3; tentative D call: TRBD2 (6 bases). The CDR3 consists of 14 residues. V was shortened by 3 bases and J by 2 bases, with 9 bases between the two germline ends. Germline V gene sequence: CDR1 LNHNV, CDR2 YYDKDF (reference sequence). The CDR3 region has the DNA TGTGCCACCAGCAGGGGGGAGGCCACAGATACGCAGTATTTT. Protein product: CATSRGEATDTQYF.

The gene calls are TRBV18 and TRBJ2-7, with D tentatively TRBD2 (6 bases). Trimming cost V 0 bases and J 5 bases, with 11 bases left between them. This CDR3 has 14 amino acids. Germline CDR1 is KGHSH and CDR2 is LQKENI. The CDR3 reads CASSPPEGPNEQYF. The CDR3 coding sequence is TGTGCCAGCTCACCACCGGAGGGCCCCAACGAGCAGTACTTC.

This clone was observed once. The V and J genes are TRBV5-1 and TRBJ2-5; no definite D call. The V end was cut by 5 bases, the J end by 5 bases, with 19 bases between. The CDR3 contains 15 residues. Germline loops: CDR1 SGHRS, CDR2 YFSETQ. The CDR3 nucleotides read TGCGCCAGCAGGGCTACATTGGCAGTCGGGGAGACCCAGTACTTC. As protein: CASRATLAVGETQYF.

The gene calls are TRBV28 and TRBJ2-5; 8 nucleotides line up with TRBD2. This CDR3 is 15 amino acids long. The J segment lost 0 bases and the V segment lost 2 bases, leaving 2 bases of the junction unmatched. The V gene's germline CDR1 is MDHEN and CDR2 SYDVKM. The CDR3 loop is CASSLQRENQETQYF. In DNA, the CDR3 is TGTGCCAGCAGTTTACAGCGGGAGAACCAAGAGACCCAGTACTTC. The whole variable domain, filled in from reference TRBV28 and TRBJ2-5, reads DVKVTQSSRYLVKRTGEKVFLECVQDMDHENMFWYRQDPGLGLRLIYFSYDVKMKEKGDIPEGYSVSREKKERFSLILESASTNQTSMYLCASSLQRENQETQYFGPGTRLLVL.

This chain links TRBV27 with TRBJ1-6, with D perhaps matching TRBD1 (6 bases). This CDR3 has 14 amino acids. The germline V gene encodes CDR1 MNHEY and CDR2 SMNVEV (reference sequence). The ends were cut back, 5 bases at V and 4 bases at J, with 9 bases in the middle. This chain's CDR3 is CASSTGNYNSPLHF. The CDR3 DNA follows: TGTGCCAGCAGTACAGGGAATTATAATTCACCCCTCCACTTT.

The genes are TRBV6-4 and TRBJ2-1; D may be TRBD2 (5 bases). From germline, CDR1 is MRHNA and CDR2 SNTAGT. V lost 4 bases to trimming and J lost 2 bases, with 12 bases between them. CDR3 length equals 15 residues. CDR3 nucleotides: TGTGCCAGCAGTGTCTCGATAGCGCCCTACAATGAGCAGTTCTTC. As protein: CASSVSIAPYNEQFF.

The genes are TRBV10-1 and TRBJ2-2, with 7 bases aligning to TRBD1. This CDR3 has 16 residues. V shed 5 bases and J 4 bases; nucleotides not matched to a gene: 10. The V gene's germline CDR1 is WNHNN and CDR2 SYGVQD (reference sequence). CDR3 DNA sequence: TGCGCCAGCAGTTCTACGACAGGGCGCGGCACCGGGGAGCTGTTTTTT. Residues: CASSSTTGRGTGELFF.

The chain employs TRBV27 and TRBJ2-3; D is possibly TRBD2 (5 bases). V lost 5 bases and J lost 3, with 15 bases in between. The CDR3 covers 15 residues. Per the germline V gene, CDR1 is MNHEY and CDR2 is SMNVEV (reference sequence). The CDR3 spells CASSPRPGGTDTQYF. CDR3 coding DNA: TGTGCCAGCAGTCCACGGCCAGGAGGTACAGATACGCAGTATTTT.

The gene calls are TRBV27 and TRBJ1-1, with a weak D call TRBD1 (5 bases). V was trimmed by 6 bases and J by 3 bases, leaving 23 bases between them. Germline-derived CDR1 and CDR2 are MNHEY and SMNVEV (reference sequence). The CDR3 is made up of 17 amino acids. The CDR3 bases are TGTGCCAGCAGACTCAAAGCTTGGGGCAGAGATTACACTGAAGCTTTCTTT. This sequence encodes CASRLKAWGRDYTEAFF.

The CDR3 spells CASSPRGQGGIETQYF. The CDR3 bases are TGTGCCAGCAGCCCACGGGGACAGGGGGGGATCGAGACCCAGTACTTC. This chain links TRBV7-8 with TRBJ2-7, with 11 bases aligning to TRBD1. The DNA matches TRBJ2-5 better at its end, which makes the J call doubtful. Germline V gene data show CDR1 as SGHVS and CDR2 as FQNEAQ. CDR3 length: 16 amino acids.

This sequence joins TRBV30 and TRBJ2-7; 10 bases match TRBD2. Germline V CDR1 and CDR2: GTSNPN, SVGIG (reference sequence). This CDR3 region has 16 residues. V gave up 8 bases and J gave up 5 bases; unmatched junction bases: 18. CDR3 bases: TGTGCCCGAGGAGGACAGGGTCTAGCGGGAGCCGACGAGCAGTACTTC. Its protein product is CARGGQGLAGADEQYF.

The V gene is TRBV5-5, the J gene TRBJ2-1, with TRBD2 matching 11 bases. The CDR3 is 17 amino acids. After removal of 4 bases from V and 10 bases from J, the junction contained 16 bases not matched to a gene. In germline, CDR1 is SGHKS, CDR2 YYEKEE (reference sequence). The CDR3 DNA reads TGTGCCAGCAGCCAACCTGGGGTAGCGGGAGGGTACTGGGAGCAGTTCTTC. Translated: CASSQPGVAGGYWEQFF.

The V gene is TRBV2, the J gene TRBJ2-5; 7 bases are shared with TRBD2. Germline CDR1 is SNHLY and CDR2 is FYNNEI. V was clipped by 3 bases and J by 1 base; unmatched bases: 11. This CDR3 has 17 residues. The CDR3 sequence is CASSDRLLVAGQETQYF. The CDR3 DNA reads as TGTGCCAGCAGTGACCGCCTTCTAGTAGCGGGCCAAGAGACCCAGTACTTC.

The V and J genes are TRBV6-5 and TRBJ2-1; 8 bases align to TRBD2. Trimming at V came to 7 bases and at J to 8 bases, leaving 13 bases not matched to a gene. The V gene's germline CDR1 is MNHEY and CDR2 SVGAGI. This CDR3 spans 15 amino acids. In nucleotides, the CDR3 is TGTGCCAGCAAGACGATAGCGGGACCTGTCGATGAGCAGTTCTTC. Its protein product is CASKTIAGPVDEQFF.

The chain is built from TRBV30 and TRBJ2-7, with a possible D match to TRBD1 (5 bases). Germline CDR1 and CDR2: GTSNPN and SVGIG (reference sequence). With 1 base removed from V and 2 bases from J, the gap between germline ends came to 9 bases. This CDR3 is 13 amino acids long. For the CDR3, the DNA is TGTGCCTGGAGTGAACAGGCCACCTACGAGCAGTACTTC. This codes for CAWSEQATYEQYF.

This clone was observed many times. The same CDR3 also results from other DNA sequences found in this sample. The chain uses TRBV19 and TRBJ2-3, with 12 nucleotides matching TRBD2. Germline assignment: CDR1 LNHDA and CDR2 SQIVND (reference sequence). V lost 8 bases and J lost 6; bases outside the gene matches: 9. CDR3 size: 15 residues. The CDR3 bases are TGTGCCAGTTCCTCCCTAGCGGGAGGGGACGATACGCAGTATTTT. It specifies CASSSLAGGDDTQYF.

This clone was counted only a few times. This rearrangement joins TRBV2 to TRBJ2-1; D call uncertain. Germline assignment: CDR1 SNHLY and CDR2 FYNNEI. This CDR3 has 15 residues. V was pared by 3 bases and J by 0 bases, with 9 bases between. The CDR3: CASSDPESSYNEQFF. CDR3 coding DNA: TGTGCCAGCAGTGATCCGGAGAGCTCCTACAATGAGCAGTTCTTC.

This chain joins TRBV5-1 and TRBJ2-5, with TRBD2 as a possible D gene (6 bases). Looked up from germline, CDR1 is SGHRS and CDR2 is YFSETQ. CDR3 size: 16 residues. V shed 4 bases and J shed 0 bases, with 16 bases lying between them. The CDR3 DNA is TGCGCCAGCAGCCCGCGGGGACCCCCGTACCAAGAGACCCAGTACTTC. Its translation: CASSPRGPPYQETQYF. Full variable domain (remainder filled in from reference TRBV5-1 and TRBJ2-5): KAGVTQTPRYLIKTRGQQVTLSCSPISGHRSVSWYQQTPGQGLQFLFEYFSETQRNKGNFPGRFSGRQFSNSRSEMNVSTLELGDSALYLCASSPRGPPYQETQYFGPGTRLLVL.

The chain carries TRBV9 and TRBJ2-1; D remains ambiguous. Germline CDR1 is SGDLS and CDR2 is YYNGEE. V lost 3 bases and J lost 2, with 6 bases in between. This CDR3 contains 13 residues. The CDR3 protein is CASSADTYNEQFF. DNA of the CDR3: TGTGCCAGCAGCGCTGACACCTACAATGAGCAGTTCTTC.

The rearrangement joins TRBV18 to TRBJ2-1; TRBD2 agrees at 8 bases. After removal of 6 bases from V and 3 bases from J, the junction contained 7 bases not matched to a gene. The CDR3 covers 15 residues. Germline values: CDR1 KGHSH, CDR2 LQKENI. CDR3 sequence reads: CASSQRSGSYNEQFF. The CDR3 nucleotides read TGTGCCAGCTCCCAAAGAAGCGGGAGCTACAATGAGCAGTTCTTC.

The gene calls are TRBV3-1 (or the pseudogene TRBV3-2) and TRBJ2-1; weak D call: TRBD2 (6 bases). Trimming took 3 bases from V and 7 from J, leaving 13 bases between them. CDR1 is LGHDT, CDR2 YNNKEL, per germline (reference sequence). The CDR3 covers 14 residues. This CDR3 reads CASSHGGSGNEQFF. CDR3 coding DNA: TGTGCCAGCAGCCATGGGGGGTCGGGTAATGAGCAGTTCTTC.

The chain joins TRBV28 to TRBJ2-2; the D gene is possibly TRBD2 (6 bases). V lost 6 bases, J lost 7 bases, and 15 bases lay in between. The CDR3 covers 14 residues. Germline assignment: CDR1 MDHEN and CDR2 SYDVKM. CDR3 loop: CASRGQRVGGELFF. In nucleotides, the CDR3 is TGTGCCAGCAGAGGCCAGCGGGTGGGCGGGGAGCTGTTTTTT.

The chain uses TRBV28 and TRBJ2-5, with 10 bases that match TRBD1. V gave up 5 bases and J gave up 2 bases; unmatched junction bases: 8. This CDR3 is built from 16 residues. CDR1 is MDHEN, CDR2 SYDVKM, per germline. CDR3 nucleotides: TGTGCCAGCAGTAAGGGACAGGGGACCGCGCAAGAGACCCAGTACTTC. Its translation is CASSKGQGTAQETQYF.

This clone occurred a few times. The chain recombines TRBV9 with TRBJ2-1; 7 nucleotides line up with TRBD1. Germline loops: CDR1 SGDLS, CDR2 YYNGEE. The junction had 14 bases not matched to a gene; V was cut back by 4 bases and J by 1 base. The CDR3 is 18 amino acids. The CDR3, as DNA: TGTGCCAGCAGCTCCGCAGCGAGGCCGGGACAGTCCTACAATGAGCAGTTCTTC. This codes for CASSSAARPGQSYNEQFF.

The J gene is TRBJ2-3, the V gene TRBV28; 14 bases match TRBD2. CDR3 length: 18 amino acids. The J segment lost 5 bases and the V segment lost 9 bases, leaving 16 bases of the junction unmatched. Germline V CDR1 and CDR2: MDHEN, SYDVKM. CDR3 region: CASGGSYGTSGRLDTQYF. In nucleotides, the CDR3 is TGTGCCAGTGGGGGGTCTTACGGGACTAGCGGGAGACTAGATACGCAGTATTTT.

V gene TRBV30 combines with J gene TRBJ1-2; D is perhaps TRBD1 (6 bases). CDR1 and CDR2 from the germline V gene are GTSNPN and SVGIG (reference sequence). CDR3 length: 15 residues. Trimming took 1 base from V and 4 from J, leaving 16 bases between them. Here the CDR3 DNA reads TGTGCCTGGAGTGACCCTAGTTGGGGGCTCTATGGCTACACCTTC. Protein product: CAWSDPSWGLYGYTF.